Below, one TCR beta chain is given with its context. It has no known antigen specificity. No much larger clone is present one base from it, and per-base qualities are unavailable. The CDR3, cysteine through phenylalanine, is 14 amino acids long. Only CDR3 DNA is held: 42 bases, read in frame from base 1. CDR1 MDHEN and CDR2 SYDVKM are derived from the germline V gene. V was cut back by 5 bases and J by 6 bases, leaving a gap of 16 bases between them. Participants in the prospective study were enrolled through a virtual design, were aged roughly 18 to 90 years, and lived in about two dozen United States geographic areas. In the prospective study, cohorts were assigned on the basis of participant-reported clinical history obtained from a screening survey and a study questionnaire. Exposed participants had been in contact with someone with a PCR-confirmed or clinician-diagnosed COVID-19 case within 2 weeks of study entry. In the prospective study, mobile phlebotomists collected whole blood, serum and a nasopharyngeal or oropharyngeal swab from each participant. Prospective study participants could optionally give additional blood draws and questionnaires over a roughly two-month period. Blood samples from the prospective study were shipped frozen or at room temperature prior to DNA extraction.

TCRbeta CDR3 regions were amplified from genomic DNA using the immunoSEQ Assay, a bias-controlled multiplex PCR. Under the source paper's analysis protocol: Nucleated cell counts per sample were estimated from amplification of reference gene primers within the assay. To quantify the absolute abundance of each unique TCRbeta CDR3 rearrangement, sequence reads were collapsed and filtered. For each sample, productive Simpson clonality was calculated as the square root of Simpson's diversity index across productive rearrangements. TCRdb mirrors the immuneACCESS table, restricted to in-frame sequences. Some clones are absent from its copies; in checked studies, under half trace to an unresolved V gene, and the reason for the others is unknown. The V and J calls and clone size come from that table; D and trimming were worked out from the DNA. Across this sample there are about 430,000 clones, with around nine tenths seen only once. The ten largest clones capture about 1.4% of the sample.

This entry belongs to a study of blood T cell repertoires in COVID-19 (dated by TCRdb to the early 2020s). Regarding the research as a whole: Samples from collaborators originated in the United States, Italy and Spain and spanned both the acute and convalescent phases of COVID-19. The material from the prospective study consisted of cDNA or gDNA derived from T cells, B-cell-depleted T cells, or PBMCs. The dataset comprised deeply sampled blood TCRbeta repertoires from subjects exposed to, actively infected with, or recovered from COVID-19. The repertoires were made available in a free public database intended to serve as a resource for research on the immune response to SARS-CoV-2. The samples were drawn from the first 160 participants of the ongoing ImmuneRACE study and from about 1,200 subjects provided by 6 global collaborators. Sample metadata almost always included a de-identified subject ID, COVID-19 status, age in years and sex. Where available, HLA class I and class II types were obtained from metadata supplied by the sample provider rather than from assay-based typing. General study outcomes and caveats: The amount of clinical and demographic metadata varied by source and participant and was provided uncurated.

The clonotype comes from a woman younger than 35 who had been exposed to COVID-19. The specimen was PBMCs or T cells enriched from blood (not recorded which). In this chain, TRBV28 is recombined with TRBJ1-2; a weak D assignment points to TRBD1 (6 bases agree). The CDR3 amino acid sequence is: CASSPIRGINGYTF. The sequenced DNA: TGTGCCAGCAGTCCAATCAGGGGTATCAATGGCTACACCTTC.